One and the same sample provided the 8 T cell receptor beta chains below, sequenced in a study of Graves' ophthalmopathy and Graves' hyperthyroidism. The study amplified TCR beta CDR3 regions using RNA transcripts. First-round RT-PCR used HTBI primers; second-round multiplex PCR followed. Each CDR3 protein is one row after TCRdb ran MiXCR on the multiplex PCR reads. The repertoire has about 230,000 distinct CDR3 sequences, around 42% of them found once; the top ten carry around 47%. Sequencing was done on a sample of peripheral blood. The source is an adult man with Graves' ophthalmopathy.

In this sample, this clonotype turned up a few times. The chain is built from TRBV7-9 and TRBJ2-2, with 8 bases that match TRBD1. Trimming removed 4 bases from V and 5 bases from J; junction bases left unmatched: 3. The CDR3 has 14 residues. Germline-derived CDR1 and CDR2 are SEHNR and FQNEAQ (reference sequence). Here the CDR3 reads CASSSGQVTGELFF. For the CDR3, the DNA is TGTGCCAGCAGCTCGGGACAGGTAACCGGGGAGCTGTTTTTT.

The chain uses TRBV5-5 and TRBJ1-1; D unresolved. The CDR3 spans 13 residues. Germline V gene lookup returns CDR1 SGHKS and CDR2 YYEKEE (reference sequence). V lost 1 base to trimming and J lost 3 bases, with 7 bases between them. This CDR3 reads CASSLFGDTEAFF. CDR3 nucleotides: TGTGCCAGCAGCTTGTTCGGGGACACTGAAGCTTTCTTT.

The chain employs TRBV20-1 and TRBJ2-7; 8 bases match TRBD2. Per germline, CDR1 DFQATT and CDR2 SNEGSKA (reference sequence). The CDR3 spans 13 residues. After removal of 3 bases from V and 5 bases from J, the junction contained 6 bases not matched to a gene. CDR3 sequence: CSASRGLANEQYF. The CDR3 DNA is TGCAGTGCTAGTCGAGGACTAGCCAACGAGCAGTACTTC.

The CDR3 sequence is CSARVGRGTYEQYF. Written as DNA, the CDR3 is TGCAGTGCTAGAGTGGGCAGGGGAACGTACGAGCAGTACTTC. The rearrangement joins TRBV20-1 to TRBJ2-7; maybe TRBD1 (6 bases). The CDR3 has 14 residues. The V gene's germline CDR1 is DFQATT and CDR2 SNEGSKA (reference sequence). V was cut by 1 base and J by 4 bases, with 14 bases left in between.

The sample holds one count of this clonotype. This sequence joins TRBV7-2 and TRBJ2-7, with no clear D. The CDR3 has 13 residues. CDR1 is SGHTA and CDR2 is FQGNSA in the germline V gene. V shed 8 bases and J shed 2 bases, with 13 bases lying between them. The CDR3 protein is CASGSDLTYEQYF. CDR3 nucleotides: TGTGCCAGCGGCTCGGACCTAACCTACGAGCAGTACTTC. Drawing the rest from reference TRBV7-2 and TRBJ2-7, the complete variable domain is GAGVSQSPSNKVTEKGKDVELRCDPISGHTALYWYRQSLGQGLEFLIYFQGNSAPDKSGLPSDRFSAERTGGSVSTLTIQRTQQEDSAVYLCASGSDLTYEQYFGPGTRLTVT.

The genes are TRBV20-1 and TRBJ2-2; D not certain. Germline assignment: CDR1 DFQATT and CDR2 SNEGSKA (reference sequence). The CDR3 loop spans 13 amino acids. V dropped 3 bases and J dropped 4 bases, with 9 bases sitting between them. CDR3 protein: CSASEVITGELFF. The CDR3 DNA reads TGCAGTGCTAGTGAGGTGATCACCGGGGAGCTGTTTTTT.

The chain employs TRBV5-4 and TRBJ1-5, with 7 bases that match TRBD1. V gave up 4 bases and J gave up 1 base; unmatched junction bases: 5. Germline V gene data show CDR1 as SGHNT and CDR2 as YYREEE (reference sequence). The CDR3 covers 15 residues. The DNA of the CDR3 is TGTGCCAGCAGCCTTACAGGGGCGAGCAATCAGCCCCAGCATTTT. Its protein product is CASSLTGASNQPQHF.

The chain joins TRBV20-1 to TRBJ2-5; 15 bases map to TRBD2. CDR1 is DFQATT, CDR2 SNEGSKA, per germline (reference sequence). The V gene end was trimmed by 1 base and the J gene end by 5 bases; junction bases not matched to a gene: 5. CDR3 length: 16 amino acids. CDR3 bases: TGCAGTGCTAGAGGGACTAGCGGGAGGGCCTTGGAGACCCAGTACTTC. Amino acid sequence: CSARGTSGRALETQYF.